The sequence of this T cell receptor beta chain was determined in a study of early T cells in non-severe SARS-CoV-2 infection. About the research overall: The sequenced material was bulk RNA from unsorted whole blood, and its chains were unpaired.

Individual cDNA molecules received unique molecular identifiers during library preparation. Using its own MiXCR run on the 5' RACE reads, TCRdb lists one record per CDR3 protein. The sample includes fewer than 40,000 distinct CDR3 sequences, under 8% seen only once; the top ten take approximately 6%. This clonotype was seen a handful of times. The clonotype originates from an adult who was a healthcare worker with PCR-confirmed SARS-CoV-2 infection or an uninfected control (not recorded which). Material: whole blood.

As DNA, the CDR3 is TGTGCCAGCAGCGAGAGGGGGGTGGCGGATACGCAGTATTTT. It encodes CASSERGVADTQYF. The chain uses TRBV9 and TRBJ2-3; TRBD1 or TRBD2 may be the D gene (6 bases each). V gave up 3 bases and J gave up 6 bases, with 14 bases separating them. The germline gives CDR1 SGDLS, CDR2 YYNGEE. The CDR3 is 14 amino acids.